This TCR beta chain was obtained from a study of T cell repertoires in cytomegalovirus infection. Study summary: As its CMV epitopes, the study selected recently identified HLA-C-restricted and well-studied HLA-B-restricted targets.

This clonotype occurred a few times. Its antigen remains unidentified. Germline V gives CDR1 SGHVS, CDR2 FNYEAQ. Trimming pared 5 bases from V and 10 bases from J, leaving 12 bases between. The CDR3 covers 12 residues. TCRdb ran MiXCR on the reads and lists one entry per CDR3 protein. Of about 900,000 distinct CDR3 sequences listed, around 32% are singletons. V gene TRBV7-6 combines with J gene TRBJ2-1, with D perhaps TRBD1 (6 bases). The input for sequencing was cultured CD8+ T cells from PBMCs, taken from culture after CMV antigen stimulation. The receptor was isolated from a human donor in good health (CMV status not recorded). Some clones in this sample may be carry-over from other donors' samples. CDR3 nucleotide sequence: TGTGCCAGCAGCCCACAGGGCGAGGAGCAGTTCTTC. Translating gives CASSPQGEEQFF.